A single sample gave rise to the 8 T cell receptor beta chains below, sequenced in a study of T cells in tumors after PD-1 blockade. Repertoires were generated with immunoSEQ multiplex PCR, while TCRdb's copy carries only in-frame clones and drops some. The sample has about 5,000 clones; roughly 80% are singletons. This specimen consisted of PBMCs, obtained after anti-PD-1 therapy. The source is a human donor with advanced basal cell or squamous cell carcinoma (not recorded which).

J is TRBJ1-2 and V is TRBV30; 7 nucleotides align to TRBD1. The CDR3 totals 11 residues. The ends lost 4 bases at V and 5 bases at J; junction bases unmatched: 1. Germline CDR1 GTSNPN, CDR2 SVGIG (reference sequence). The DNA of the CDR3 is TGTGCCTGGATGACAGGGTATGGCTACACCTTC. This codes for CAWMTGYGYTF.

This chain connects TRBV6-6 to TRBJ2-7; 7 nucleotides align to TRBD2. Unmatched junction bases numbered 11, after V lost 2 bases and J lost 7 bases. The CDR3 is made up of 15 amino acids. The germline V gene encodes CDR1 MNHNY and CDR2 SVGAGI (reference sequence). The CDR3 DNA follows: TGTGCCAGCAGTTACCCCCAGGGAGGGTTGAGGGAGCAGTACTTC. This codes for CASSYPQGGLREQYF.

This sequence joins TRBV5-5 and TRBJ2-7; TRBD1 matches at 9 bases. The CDR3 runs 15 residues. Germline lookup yields CDR1 SGHKS and CDR2 YYEKEE (reference sequence). The V segment lost 4 bases and the J segment 3 bases; nucleotides outside the gene matches: 8. The CDR3 reads CASSRETGGGYEQYF. The CDR3 DNA sequence: TGTGCCAGCAGCAGAGAAACAGGGGGCGGCTACGAGCAGTACTTC.

The chain couples TRBV10-2 to TRBJ1-6; 9 nucleotides agree with TRBD1. CDR1 is WSHSY, CDR2 SAAADI, per germline. The length of the CDR3 is 17 residues. With V trimmed by 0 bases and J by 0 bases, 0 bases remained unmatched. CDR3 sequence reads: CASSESTGGSYNSPLHF. As DNA, the CDR3 is TGCGCCAGCAGTGAGTCGACAGGGGGCTCCTATAATTCACCCCTCCACTTT.

V gene TRBV4-1 combines with J gene TRBJ2-1; 10 nucleotides agree with TRBD2. There are 16 residues in the CDR3. Trimming removed 4 bases from V and 9 bases from J; junction bases left unmatched: 12. Germline loops: CDR1 MGHRA, CDR2 YSYEKL. The CDR3 sequence: CASSPRSSGGASEQFF. DNA of the CDR3: TGCGCCAGCAGCCCCAGGTCCAGCGGGGGGGCGAGTGAGCAGTTCTTC.

J is TRBJ2-7 and V is TRBV5-5; the match to TRBD2 covers 11 bases. The CDR3 loop spans 16 amino acids. Germline CDR1 and CDR2: SGHKS and YYEKEE (reference sequence). J gave up 7 bases and V 0 bases, and 9 bases lay outside the gene matches. CDR3 DNA: TGTGCCAGCAGCTTGGGGATAGCGGGGGGGCCGGGGGAGCAGTACTTC. It encodes CASSLGIAGGPGEQYF.

This chain links TRBV28 with TRBJ2-1; TRBD2 matches at 8 bases. The germline CDR1 and CDR2 sequences are MDHEN and SYDVKM. The CDR3 runs 19 residues. V lost 4 bases, J lost 0 bases, and 14 bases stayed unmatched. CDR3 nucleotide sequence: TGTGCCAGCAGTTCGAATTTCCCGGTCGGGGGGGGCTCCTACAATGAGCAGTTCTTC. This gives the protein CASSSNFPVGGGSYNEQFF.

The V and J genes are TRBV19 and TRBJ1-1; 7 bases map to TRBD1. Germline CDR1 is LNHDA and CDR2 is SQIVND (reference sequence). V was pared by 7 bases and J by 1 base, with 9 bases of the junction left unmatched. The CDR3 is 15 residues long. The DNA of the CDR3 is TGTGCCAGTACCCCAATGGGACAGCAGAACACTGAAGCTTTCTTT. It translates to CASTPMGQQNTEAFF. The full variable domain, with the rest looked up from reference TRBV19 and TRBJ1-1, is DGGITQSPKYLFRKEGQNVTLSCEQNLNHDAMYWYRQDPGQGLRLIYYSQIVNDFQKGDIAEGYSVSREKKESFPLTVTSAQKNPTAFYLCASTPMGQQNTEAFFGQGTRLTVV.